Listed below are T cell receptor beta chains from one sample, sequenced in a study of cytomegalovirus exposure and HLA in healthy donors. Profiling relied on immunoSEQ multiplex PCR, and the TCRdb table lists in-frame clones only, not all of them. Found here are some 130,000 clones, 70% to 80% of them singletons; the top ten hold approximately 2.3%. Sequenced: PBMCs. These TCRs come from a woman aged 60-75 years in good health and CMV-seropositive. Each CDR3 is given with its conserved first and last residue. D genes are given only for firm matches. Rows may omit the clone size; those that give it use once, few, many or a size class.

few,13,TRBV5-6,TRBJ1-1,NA,TGTGCCAGCAGCCCCGACAGTTACACTGAAGCTTTCTTT,CASSPDSYTEAFF
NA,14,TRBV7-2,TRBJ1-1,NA,TGTGCCAGCAGCTTAGGTGGACAGATCACTGAAGCTTTCTTT,CASSLGGQITEAFF
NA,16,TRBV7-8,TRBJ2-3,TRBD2,TGTGCCAGCAGCTTCCTTCTAGCGGGTAGCACAGATACGCAGTATTTT,CASSFLLAGSTDTQYF
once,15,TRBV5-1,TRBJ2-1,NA,TGCGCCAGCACCACTATGGGACAAGATTACAATGAGCAGTTCTTC,CASTTMGQDYNEQFF
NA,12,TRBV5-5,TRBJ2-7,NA,TGTGCCAGCAGCTTGAGGGAGCACGAGCAGTACTTC,CASSLREHEQYF
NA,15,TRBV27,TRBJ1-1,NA,TGTGCCAGCAGTTTACAGTCAGGGGTAAGGACTGAAGCTTTCTTT,CASSLQSGVRTEAFF
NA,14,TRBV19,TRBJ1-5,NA,TGTGCCAGTATTAGGACGGACAGAGGTCAGCCCCAGCATTTT,CASIRTDRGQPQHF
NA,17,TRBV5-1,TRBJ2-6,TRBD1,TGCGCCAGCAGCTTATTAACAGGGGGGACTGGGGCCAACGTCCTGACTTTC,CASSLLTGGTGANVLTF
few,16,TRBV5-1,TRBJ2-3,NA,TGCGCCAGCAGCCTAAATAGCGGAGGTGGTGGAGATACGCAGTATTTT,CASSLNSGGGGDTQYF
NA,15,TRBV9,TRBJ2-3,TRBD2,TGTGCCAGCAGCGTAGACGGGACTAGCTGGGGTACGCAGTATTTT,CASSVDGTSWGTQYF
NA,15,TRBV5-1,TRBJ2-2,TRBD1,TGCGCCAGCAGCCCGGGACAGCCCAACACCGGGGAGCTGTTTTTT,CASSPGQPNTGELFF
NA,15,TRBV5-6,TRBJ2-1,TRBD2,TGTGCCAGCAGCGTGGTCCGAGCGGGAGGCCATGAGCAGTTCTTC,CASSVVRAGGHEQFF
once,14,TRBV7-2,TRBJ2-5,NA,TGTGCCAGCAGCTCCCGGACGGGGCAAGAGACCCAGTACTTC,CASSSRTGQETQYF
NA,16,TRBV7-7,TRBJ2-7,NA,TGTGCCAGCAGCTTAGGGAGGCTCGCTCGCCCCTACGAGCAGTACTTC,CASSLGRLARPYEQYF
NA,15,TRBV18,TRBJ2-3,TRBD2,TGTGCCAGCCGGACTAGCGGACGAACCACAGATACGCAGTATTTT,CASRTSGRTTDTQYF
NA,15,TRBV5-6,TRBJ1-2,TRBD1,TGTGCCAGCAGCCTGGGGGACAGGGGCAACTATGGCTACACCTTC,CASSLGDRGNYGYTF
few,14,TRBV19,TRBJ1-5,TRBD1,TGTGCCAGTAGTACGACAGGGAGCAATCAGCCCCAGCATTTT,CASSTTGSNQPQHF
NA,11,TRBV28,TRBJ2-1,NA,TGTGCCAGCAGTTTGGGGCCCGGGTGGTTCTTC,CASSLGPGWFF
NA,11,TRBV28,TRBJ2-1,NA,TGTGCCAGCAGCCTAAGGGGTGAGCAGTTCTTC,CASSLRGEQFF
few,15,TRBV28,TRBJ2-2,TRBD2,TGTGCCAGCAAGACGGCGGGAGCGGGCACCGGGGAGCTGTTTTTT,CASKTAGAGTGELFF
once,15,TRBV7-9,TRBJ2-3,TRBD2,TGTGCCAGCAGCTCCGGACTAGCGGGAGGGGATACGCAGTATTTT,CASSSGLAGGDTQYF
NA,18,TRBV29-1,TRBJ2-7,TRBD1,TGCAGCGTTGCCAAAGAGCGGAGACAGGGGGCCTTATCGTACGAGCAGTACTTC,CSVAKERRQGALSYEQYF
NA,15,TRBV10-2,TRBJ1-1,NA,TGCGCCAGCAGGGAAACAGGGAAACAGAACACTGAAGCTTTCTTT,CASRETGKQNTEAFF
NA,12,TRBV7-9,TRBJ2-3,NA,TGTGCCAGCAGCCCAGTTCCAGATACGCAGTATTTT,CASSPVPDTQYF
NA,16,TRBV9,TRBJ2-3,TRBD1,TGTGCCAGCAGCCTTAGGCCGGGACAGTCCACAGATACGCAGTATTTT,CASSLRPGQSTDTQYF
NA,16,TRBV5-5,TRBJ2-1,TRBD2,TGTGCCAGCAGCAAGGAGGGCGGGAGGGCCGGCAATGAGCAGTTCTTC,CASSKEGGRAGNEQFF
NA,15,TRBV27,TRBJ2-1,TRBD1,TGTGCCAGCAGAGCGGACAGGGGCTTGTACAATGAGCAGTTCTTC,CASRADRGLYNEQFF
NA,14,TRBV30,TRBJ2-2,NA,TGTGCCTGGCAAAGACAGGCGAACACCGGGGAGCTGTTTTTT,CAWQRQANTGELFF
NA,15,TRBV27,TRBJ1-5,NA,TGTGCCAGCAGTTTATCGAGGCAGGGCGCTCAGCCCCAGCATTTT,CASSLSRQGAQPQHF
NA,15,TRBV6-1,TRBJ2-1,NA,TGTGCCAGCACCCAGGACTCAGGCTCCTACAATGAGCAGTTCTTC,CASTQDSGSYNEQFF
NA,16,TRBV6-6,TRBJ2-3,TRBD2,TGTGCCAGCAGTTACCCCACGGGAGGAGGCACAGATACGCAGTATTTT,CASSYPTGGGTDTQYF
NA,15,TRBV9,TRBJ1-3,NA,TGTGCCAGCAGCGTAGAGGGGATCTCTGGAAACACCATATATTTT,CASSVEGISGNTIYF
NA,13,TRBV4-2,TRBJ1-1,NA,TGTGCCAGCAGCCAAGAAATTGCAGGGAGGGCTTTCTTT,CASSQEIAGRAFF
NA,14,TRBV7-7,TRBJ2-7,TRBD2,TGTGCCAGCAGCCCGGGGACTAGCGGGACCGAGCAGTACTTC,CASSPGTSGTEQYF
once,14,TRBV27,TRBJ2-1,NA,TGTGCCAGCAGTTCTGGGTTGACTAGGAATGAGCAGTTCTTC,CASSSGLTRNEQFF
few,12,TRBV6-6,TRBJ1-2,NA,TGTGCCAGCACCCAGGTCTTCTATGGCTACACCTTC,CASTQVFYGYTF
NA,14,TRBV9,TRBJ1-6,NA,TGTGCCAGCAGCGTACGAGCGTATAATTCACCCCTCCACTTT,CASSVRAYNSPLHF
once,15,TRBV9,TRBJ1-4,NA,TGTGCCAGCAGCGTAGACCAGGGTGCGACCGAAAAACTGTTTTTT,CASSVDQGATEKLFF
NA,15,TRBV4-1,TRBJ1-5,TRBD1,TGCGCCAGCAGCCAACCCGGACAGGGGAATCAGCCCCAGCATTTT,CASSQPGQGNQPQHF
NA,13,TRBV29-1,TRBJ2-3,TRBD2,TGCAGCGTTGCGCCAGCGGGAGTAGATACGCAGTATTTT,CSVAPAGVDTQYF
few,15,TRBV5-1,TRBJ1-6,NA,TGCGCCAGCAGCTTGGATCCCAGCGGTGGTTCACCCCTCCACTTT,CASSLDPSGGSPLHF
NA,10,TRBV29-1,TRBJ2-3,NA,TGCAGCGGAGGAACCGATACGCAGTATTTT,CSGGTDTQYF
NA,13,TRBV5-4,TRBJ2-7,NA,TGTGCCAGCAGCACCACTAGTTCCGCCGAGCAGTACTTC,CASSTTSSAEQYF
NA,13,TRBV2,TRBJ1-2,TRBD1,TGTGCCAGCTGTGCAGGGGGCGCATATGGCTACACCTTC,CASCAGGAYGYTF
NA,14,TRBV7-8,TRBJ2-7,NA,TGTGCCAGCAGCTTGGAGGGGGCGGCCTACGAGCAGTACTTC,CASSLEGAAYEQYF
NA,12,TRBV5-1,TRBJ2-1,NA,TGCGCCAGCAGCAACTATCACAATGAGCAGTTCTTC,CASSNYHNEQFF
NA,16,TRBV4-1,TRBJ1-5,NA,TGCGCCAGCAGCCAAGTGCAACAGGGAAGCAATCAGCCCCAGCATTTT,CASSQVQQGSNQPQHF
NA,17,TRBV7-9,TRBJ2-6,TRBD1,TGTGCCAGCAGCCCGACGACAGGGCTATACGGGGCCAACGTCCTGACTTTC,CASSPTTGLYGANVLTF
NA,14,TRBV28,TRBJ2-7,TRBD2,TGTGCCAGCAGTTCCGGGACTAGCAGTTACGAGCAGTACTTC,CASSSGTSSYEQYF
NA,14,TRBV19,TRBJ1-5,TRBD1,TGTGCCAGTAGTATAGGGACAGGGGATCAGCCCCAGCATTTT,CASSIGTGDQPQHF